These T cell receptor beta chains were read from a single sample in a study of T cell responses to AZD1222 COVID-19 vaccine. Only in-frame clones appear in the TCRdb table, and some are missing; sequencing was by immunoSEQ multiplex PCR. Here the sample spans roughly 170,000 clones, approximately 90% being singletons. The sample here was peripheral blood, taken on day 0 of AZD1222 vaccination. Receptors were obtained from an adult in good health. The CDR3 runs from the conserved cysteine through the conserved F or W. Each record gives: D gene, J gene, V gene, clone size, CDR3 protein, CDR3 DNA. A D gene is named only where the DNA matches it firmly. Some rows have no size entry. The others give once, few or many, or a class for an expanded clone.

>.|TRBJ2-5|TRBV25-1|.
CASSSPQPQETQYF
TGTGCCAGCAGTTCCCCCCAGCCCCAAGAGACCCAGTACTTC
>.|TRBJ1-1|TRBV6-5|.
CASIRTAMNTEAFF
TGTGCCAGCATTCGGACAGCCATGAACACTGAAGCTTTCTTT
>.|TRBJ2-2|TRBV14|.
CASSQGWGLNTGELFF
TGTGCCAGCAGCCAAGGGTGGGGCCTGAACACCGGGGAGCTGTTTTTT
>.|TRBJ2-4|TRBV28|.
CASSRSIQYF
TGTGCCAGCAGTCGAAGCATTCAGTACTTC
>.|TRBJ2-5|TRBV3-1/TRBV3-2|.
CASSHGPPFRGNQYQETQYF
TGTGCCAGCAGCCATGGGCCACCATTTCGAGGTAACCAGTACCAAGAGACCCAGTACTTC
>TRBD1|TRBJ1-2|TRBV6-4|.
CASSPGTGGLGYTF
TGTGCCAGCAGTCCCGGGACAGGGGGCTTAGGCTACACCTTC
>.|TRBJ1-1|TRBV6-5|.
CASSRQRNTEAFF
TGTGCCAGCAGTCGACAGAGGAACACTGAAGCTTTCTTT
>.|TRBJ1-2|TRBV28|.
CASSFFKGDGYTF
TGTGCCAGCAGTTTCTTTAAGGGTGATGGCTACACCTTC
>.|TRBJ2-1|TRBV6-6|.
CASSYSQNTYNEQFF
TGTGCCAGCAGTTACTCGCAAAACACATACAATGAGCAGTTCTTC
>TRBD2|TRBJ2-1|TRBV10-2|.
CAAGDHNEQFF
TGCGCTGCGGGGGACCACAATGAGCAGTTCTTC
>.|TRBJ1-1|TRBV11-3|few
CASSYDSLTVEAFF
TGTGCCAGCAGCTACGACAGCCTGACAGTTGAAGCTTTCTTT
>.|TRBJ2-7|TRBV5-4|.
CASTFTAGTSGEQYF
TGTGCCAGCACCTTCACCGCAGGAACGTCTGGCGAGCAGTACTTC
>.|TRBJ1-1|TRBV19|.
CASSITPGHTRTEAFF
TGTGCCAGTAGTATAACGCCGGGACATACAAGAACTGAAGCTTTCTTT
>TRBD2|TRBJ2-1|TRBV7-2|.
CASSPLAGEWNEQFF
TGTGCCAGCAGCCCCCTAGCGGGAGAATGGAATGAGCAGTTCTTC
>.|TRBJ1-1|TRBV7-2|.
CASSQKHTTTEAFF
TGTGCCAGCAGCCAGAAGCATACAACCACTGAAGCTTTCTTT
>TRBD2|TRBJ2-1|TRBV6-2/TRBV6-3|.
CASSLEREIYNEQFF
TGTGCCAGCAGTTTAGAGCGGGAGATCTACAATGAGCAGTTCTTC
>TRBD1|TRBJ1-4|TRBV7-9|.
CASSPQGAEKLFF
TGTGCCAGCAGCCCCCAGGGGGCGGAAAAACTGTTTTTT
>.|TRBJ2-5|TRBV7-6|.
CASSRDRMGQETQYF
TGTGCCAGCAGCCGTGACAGAATGGGACAAGAGACCCAGTACTTC
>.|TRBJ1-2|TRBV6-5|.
CASRPGGRYGYTF
TGTGCCAGCAGGCCGGGAGGACGCTATGGCTACACCTTC
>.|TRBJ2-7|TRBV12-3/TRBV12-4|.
CASSFSGIYEQYF
TGTGCCAGCAGTTTTTCGGGGATCTACGAGCAGTACTTC
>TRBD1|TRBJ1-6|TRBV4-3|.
CASSQAQGTPSPLHF
TGCGCCAGCAGCCAAGCACAGGGGACCCCTTCACCCCTCCACTTT
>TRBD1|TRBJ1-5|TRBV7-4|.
CASSTNTGGGQPQHF
TGTGCCAGCAGTACAAATACAGGGGGCGGACAGCCCCAGCATTTT
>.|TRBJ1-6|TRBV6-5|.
CASSYVGGSGSPLHF
TGTGCCAGCAGTTACGTTGGGGGCTCAGGTTCACCCCTCCACTTT
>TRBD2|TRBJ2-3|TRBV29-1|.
CSVTGTSGWDTQYF
TGCAGCGTTACCGGGACTAGCGGGTGGGATACGCAGTATTTT
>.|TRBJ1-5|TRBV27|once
CASSLGPRGVNQPQHF
TGTGCCAGCAGTTTGGGCCCTCGGGGGGTCAATCAGCCCCAGCATTTT
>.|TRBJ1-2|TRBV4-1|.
CASSQALRGAEFTF
TGCGCCAGCAGCCAAGCGCTCCGGGGGGCCGAGTTCACCTTC
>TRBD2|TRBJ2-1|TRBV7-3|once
CASSLTAGGPLNEQFF
TGTGCCAGCAGCTTAACGGCGGGAGGGCCTTTGAATGAGCAGTTCTTC
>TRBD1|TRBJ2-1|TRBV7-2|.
CASSRDRVGYEQFF
TGTGCCAGCAGCCGCGACAGGGTTGGTTATGAGCAGTTCTTC
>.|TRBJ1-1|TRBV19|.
CASMRGGRAEAFF
TGTGCCAGCATGAGGGGGGGCAGGGCTGAAGCTTTCTTT
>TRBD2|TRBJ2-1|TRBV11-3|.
CASSLEGGRFYNEQFF
TGTGCCAGCAGCTTAGAGGGCGGGAGGTTCTACAATGAGCAGTTCTTC
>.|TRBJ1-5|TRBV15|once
CATSRDPNQPQHF
TGTGCCACCAGCAGAGATCCCAATCAGCCCCAGCATTTT
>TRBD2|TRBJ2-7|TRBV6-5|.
CASSRGGLYEQYF
TGTGCCAGCAGCCGGGGGGGTCTCTACGAGCAGTACTTC
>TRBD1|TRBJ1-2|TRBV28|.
CASSLEGAGYGYTF
TGTGCCAGCAGTTTAGAGGGGGCAGGCTATGGCTACACCTTC
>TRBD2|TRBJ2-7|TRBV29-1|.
CSVYGSGGTNSYEQYF
TGCAGCGTTTATGGTAGCGGGGGGACAAACTCCTACGAGCAGTACTTC
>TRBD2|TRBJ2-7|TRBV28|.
CASSKAGGDYEQYF
TGTGCCAGCAGCAAAGCGGGAGGGGACTACGAGCAGTACTTC
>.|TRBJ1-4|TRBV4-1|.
CASNGANEKLFF
TGCGCCTCAAACGGGGCTAATGAAAAACTGTTTTTT
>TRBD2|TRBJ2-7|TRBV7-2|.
CASSPGLAGGSKYF
TGTGCCAGCAGCCCGGGACTAGCGGGGGGGTCGAAGTACTTC
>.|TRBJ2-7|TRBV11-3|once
CASSPNSYEQYF
TGTGCCAGCAGCCCGAATTCCTACGAGCAGTACTTC
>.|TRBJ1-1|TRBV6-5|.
CASSFRGANTEAFF
TGTGCCAGCAGTTTTAGAGGGGCGAACACTGAAGCTTTCTTT
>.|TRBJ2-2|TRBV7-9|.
CASDNTGELFF
TGTGCCAGCGATAACACCGGGGAGCTGTTTTTT
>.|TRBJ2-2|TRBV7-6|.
CASRTMNTGELFF
TGTGCCAGCAGAACTATGAACACCGGGGAGCTGTTTTTT
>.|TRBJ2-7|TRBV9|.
CASSVAPGGGRGYEQYF
TGTGCCAGCAGCGTAGCTCCCGGAGGGGGCAGGGGCTACGAGCAGTACTTC
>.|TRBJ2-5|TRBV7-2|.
CASSSMSLETQYF
TGTGCCAGCAGTTCGATGAGTCTAGAGACCCAGTACTTC
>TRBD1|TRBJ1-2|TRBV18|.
CASSPLIDRAEGYTF
TGTGCCAGCTCACCACTAATCGACAGGGCGGAAGGCTACACCTTC
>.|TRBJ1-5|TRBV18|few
CASSPTGDQPQHF
TGTGCCAGCTCCCCGACAGGTGATCAGCCCCAGCATTTT
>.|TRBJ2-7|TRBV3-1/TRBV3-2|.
CASSVRPSYEQYF
TGTGCCAGCAGCGTCCGGCCTTCCTACGAGCAGTACTTC
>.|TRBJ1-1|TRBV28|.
CASSFTGEAFF
TGTGCCAGCAGTTTTACAGGGGAAGCTTTCTTT
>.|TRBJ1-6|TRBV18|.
CASSPEASLASPLHF
TGTGCCAGCTCACCTGAGGCAAGCCTCGCTTCACCCCTCCACTTT
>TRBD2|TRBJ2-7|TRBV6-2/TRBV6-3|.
CASSSPSSGTSGGDEQYF
TGTGCCAGCAGTTCCCCCTCCTCAGGGACTAGCGGGGGTGACGAGCAGTACTTC
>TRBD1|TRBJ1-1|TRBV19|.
CASSPTGGLEAFF
TGTGCCAGTAGTCCCACAGGGGGCCTTGAAGCTTTCTTT
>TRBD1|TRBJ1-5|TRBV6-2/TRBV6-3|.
CASSSTGGRNQPQHF
TGTGCCAGCAGTTCGACAGGGGGCCGCAATCAGCCCCAGCATTTT
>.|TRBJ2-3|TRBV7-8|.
CASSFRGGSTDTQYF
TGTGCCAGCAGCTTCAGGGGTGGGAGCACAGATACGCAGTATTTT
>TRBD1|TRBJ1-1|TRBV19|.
CASGAGGGTEAFF
TGTGCCAGTGGGGCAGGGGGAGGCACTGAAGCTTTCTTT
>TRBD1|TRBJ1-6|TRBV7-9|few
CASSSWTGAKNSPLHF
TGTGCCAGCAGCTCCTGGACAGGGGCGAAAAATTCACCCCTCCACTTT
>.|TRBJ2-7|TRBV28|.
CASSTGQNDYEQYF
TGTGCCAGCAGTACAGGACAGAACGACTACGAGCAGTACTTC
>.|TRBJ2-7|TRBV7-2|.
CASSLDPRTSYEQYF
TGTGCCAGCAGCTTAGACCCTAGAACGTCCTACGAGCAGTACTTC